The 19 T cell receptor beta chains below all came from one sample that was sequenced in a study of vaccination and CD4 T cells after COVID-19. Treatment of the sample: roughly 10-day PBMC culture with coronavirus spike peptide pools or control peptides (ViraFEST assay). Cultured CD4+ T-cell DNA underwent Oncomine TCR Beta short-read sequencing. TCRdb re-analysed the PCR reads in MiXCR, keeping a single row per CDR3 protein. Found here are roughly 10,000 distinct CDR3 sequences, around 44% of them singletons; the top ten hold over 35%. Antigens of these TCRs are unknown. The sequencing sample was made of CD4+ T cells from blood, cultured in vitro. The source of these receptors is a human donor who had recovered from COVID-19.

CDR3 residues: CSARLAGEWETQYF. The CDR3 nucleotides are TGCAGTGCTCGACTAGCGGGGGAATGGGAGACCCAGTACTTC. The chain has TRBV20-1 and TRBJ2-5; TRBD2 aligns across 12 bases. With V trimmed by 5 bases and J by 5 bases, 6 bases remained unmatched. This CDR3 is built from 14 residues. Germline-derived CDR1 and CDR2 are DFQATT and SNEGSKA (reference sequence).

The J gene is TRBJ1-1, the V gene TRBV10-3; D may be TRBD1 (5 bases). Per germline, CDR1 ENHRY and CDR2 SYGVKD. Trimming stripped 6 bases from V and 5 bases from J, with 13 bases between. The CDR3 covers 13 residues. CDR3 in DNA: TGTGCCATCAGCAGCCAGGGAGATACTGAAGCTTTCTTT. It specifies CAISSQGDTEAFF.

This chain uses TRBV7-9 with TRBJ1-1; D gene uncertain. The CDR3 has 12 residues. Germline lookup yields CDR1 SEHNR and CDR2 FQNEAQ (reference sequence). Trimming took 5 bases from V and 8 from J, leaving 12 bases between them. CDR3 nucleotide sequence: TGTGCCAGCAGCCCCGGACGGAGGGAAGCTTTCTTT. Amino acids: CASSPGRREAFF.

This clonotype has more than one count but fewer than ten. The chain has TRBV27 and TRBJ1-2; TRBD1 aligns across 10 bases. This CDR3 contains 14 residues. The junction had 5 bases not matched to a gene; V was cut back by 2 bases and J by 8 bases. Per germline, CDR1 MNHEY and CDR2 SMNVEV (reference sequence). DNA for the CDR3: TGTGCCAGCAGTTTAGGGACAGGGGTGAGAGGCTACACCTTC. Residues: CASSLGTGVRGYTF.

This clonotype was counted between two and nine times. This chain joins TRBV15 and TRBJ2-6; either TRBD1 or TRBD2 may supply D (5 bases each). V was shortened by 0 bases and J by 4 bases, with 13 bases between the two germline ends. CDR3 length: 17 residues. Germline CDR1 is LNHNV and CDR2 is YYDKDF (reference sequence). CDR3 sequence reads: CATSRELPWGGANVLTF. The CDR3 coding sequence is TGTGCCACCAGCAGAGAGCTACCCTGGGGGGGGGCCAACGTCCTGACTTTC.

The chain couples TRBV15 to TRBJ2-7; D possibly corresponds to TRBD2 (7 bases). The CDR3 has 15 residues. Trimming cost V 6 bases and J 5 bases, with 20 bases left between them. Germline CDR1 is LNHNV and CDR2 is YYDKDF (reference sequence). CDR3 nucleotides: TGTGCCACCAGTCCTGGGGAGGGGGGTAGTAACGAGCAGTACTTC. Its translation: CATSPGEGGSNEQYF.

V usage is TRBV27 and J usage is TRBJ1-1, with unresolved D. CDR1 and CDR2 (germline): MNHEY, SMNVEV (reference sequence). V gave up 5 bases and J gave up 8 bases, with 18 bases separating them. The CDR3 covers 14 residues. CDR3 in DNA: TGTGCCAGCAGTGTCGCCCCTATGGGCAGCGAAGCTTTCTTT. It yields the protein CASSVAPMGSEAFF.

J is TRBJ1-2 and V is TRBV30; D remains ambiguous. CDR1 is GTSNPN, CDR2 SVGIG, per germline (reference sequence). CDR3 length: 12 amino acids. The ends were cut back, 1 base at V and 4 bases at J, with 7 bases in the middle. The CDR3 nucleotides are TGTGCCTGGAGTGGAGGACCCTATGGCTACACCTTC. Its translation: CAWSGGPYGYTF.

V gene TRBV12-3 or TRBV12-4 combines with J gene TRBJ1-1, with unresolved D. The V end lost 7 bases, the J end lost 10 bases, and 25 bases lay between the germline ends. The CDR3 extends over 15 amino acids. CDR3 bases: TGTGCCAGCACCTTGGGGAGACACCATCCTGGAGGAGCTTTCTTT. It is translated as CASTLGRHHPGGAFF.

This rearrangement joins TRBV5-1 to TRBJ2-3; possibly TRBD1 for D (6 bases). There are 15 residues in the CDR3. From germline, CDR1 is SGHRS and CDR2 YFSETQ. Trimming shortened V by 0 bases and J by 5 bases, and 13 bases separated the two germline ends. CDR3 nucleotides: TGCGCCAGCAGCTTGGGACAGGTCGATGGAGATACGCAGTATTTT. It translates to CASSLGQVDGDTQYF.

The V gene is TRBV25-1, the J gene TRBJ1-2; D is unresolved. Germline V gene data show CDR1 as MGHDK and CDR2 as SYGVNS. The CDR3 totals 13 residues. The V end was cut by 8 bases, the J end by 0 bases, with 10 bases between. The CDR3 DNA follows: TGTGCCAGCTCTGACGTCGCTAACTATGGCTACACCTTC. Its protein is CASSDVANYGYTF.

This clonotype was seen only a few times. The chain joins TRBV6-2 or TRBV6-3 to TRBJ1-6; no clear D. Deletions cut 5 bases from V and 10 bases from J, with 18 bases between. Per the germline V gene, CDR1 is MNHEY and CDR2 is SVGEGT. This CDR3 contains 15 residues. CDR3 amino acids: CASSIAYSGDSPLHF. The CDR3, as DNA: TGTGCCAGCAGTATAGCCTATTCCGGAGACTCACCCCTCCACTTT.

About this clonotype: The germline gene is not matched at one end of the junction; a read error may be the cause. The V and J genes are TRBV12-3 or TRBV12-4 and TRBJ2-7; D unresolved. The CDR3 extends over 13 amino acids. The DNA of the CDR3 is TGTGCCAGCAGCTTAGTCGGAAAGGACGAGCAGTACTTC. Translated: CASSLVGKDEQYF.

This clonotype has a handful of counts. The CDR3 nucleotides read TGTGCCAGCGGCACCGGGACAGGGAAGGGCGGTTCACCCCTCCACTTT. Amino acids: CASGTGTGKGGSPLHF. V usage is TRBV11-3 and J usage is TRBJ1-6; 9 positions match TRBD1. V lost 8 bases, J lost 9 bases, and 14 bases stayed unmatched. CDR3 length equals 16 residues. Germline V gene data show CDR1 as SGHNT and CDR2 as YENEEA.

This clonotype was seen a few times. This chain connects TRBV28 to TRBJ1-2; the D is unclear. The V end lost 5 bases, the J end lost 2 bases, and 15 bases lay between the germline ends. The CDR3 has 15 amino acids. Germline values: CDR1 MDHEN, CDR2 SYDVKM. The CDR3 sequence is CASSGTGRTNYGYTF. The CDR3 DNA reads TGTGCCAGCAGTGGAACCGGACGGACGAACTATGGCTACACCTTC.

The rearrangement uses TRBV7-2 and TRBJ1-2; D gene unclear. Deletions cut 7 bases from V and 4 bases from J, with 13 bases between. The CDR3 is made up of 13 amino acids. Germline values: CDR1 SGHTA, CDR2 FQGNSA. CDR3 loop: CASTTERSYGYTF. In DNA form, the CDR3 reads TGTGCCAGCACCACGGAACGGAGCTATGGCTACACCTTC.

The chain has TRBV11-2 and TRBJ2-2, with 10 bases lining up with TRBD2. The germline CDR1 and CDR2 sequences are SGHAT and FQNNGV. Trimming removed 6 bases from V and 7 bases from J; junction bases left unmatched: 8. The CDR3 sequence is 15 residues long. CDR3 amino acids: CASRVLAGDNGELFF. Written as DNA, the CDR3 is TGTGCCAGCAGAGTCCTAGCGGGGGATAACGGGGAGCTGTTTTTT.

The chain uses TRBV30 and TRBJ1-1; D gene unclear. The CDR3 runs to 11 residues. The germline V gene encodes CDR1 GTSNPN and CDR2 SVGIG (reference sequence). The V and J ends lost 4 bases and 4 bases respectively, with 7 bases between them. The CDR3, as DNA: TGTGCCTGGAAAAGGGCCACTGAAGCTTTCTTT. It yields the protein CAWKRATEAFF.

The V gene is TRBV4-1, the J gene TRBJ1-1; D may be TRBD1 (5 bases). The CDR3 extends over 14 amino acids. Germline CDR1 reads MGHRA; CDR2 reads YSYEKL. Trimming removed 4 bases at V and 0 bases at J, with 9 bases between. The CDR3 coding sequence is TGCGCCAGCAGCCTGGGACGGCTGAACACTGAAGCTTTCTTT. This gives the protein CASSLGRLNTEAFF.